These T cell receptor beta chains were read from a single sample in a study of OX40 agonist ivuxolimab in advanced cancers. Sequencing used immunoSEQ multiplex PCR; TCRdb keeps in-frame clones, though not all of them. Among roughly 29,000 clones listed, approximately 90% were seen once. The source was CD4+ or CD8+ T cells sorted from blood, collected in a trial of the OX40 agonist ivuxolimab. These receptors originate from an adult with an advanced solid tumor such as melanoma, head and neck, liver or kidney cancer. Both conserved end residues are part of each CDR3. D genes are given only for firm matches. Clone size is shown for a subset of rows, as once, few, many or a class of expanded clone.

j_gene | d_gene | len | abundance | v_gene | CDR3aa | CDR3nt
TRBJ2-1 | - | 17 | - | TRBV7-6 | CASSLELGRSLPMKQFF | TGTGCCAGCAGCTTAGAGTTGGGGCGGTCGTTACCAATGAAGCAGTTCTTC
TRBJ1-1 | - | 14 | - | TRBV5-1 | CASSFEGGPTEAFF | TGCGCCAGCAGCTTTGAGGGAGGGCCCACTGAAGCTTTCTTT
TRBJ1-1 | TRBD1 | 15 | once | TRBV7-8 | CASSLSSTGGSEAFF | TGTGCCAGCAGCTTATCATCAACAGGGGGCTCTGAAGCTTTCTTT
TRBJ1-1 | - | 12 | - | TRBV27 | CASTGGNTEAFF | TGTGCCAGCACCGGGGGGAACACTGAAGCTTTCTTT
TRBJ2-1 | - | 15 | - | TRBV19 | CASSTLHGAMNEQFF | TGTGCCAGTAGCACCCTACATGGGGCCATGAATGAGCAGTTCTTC
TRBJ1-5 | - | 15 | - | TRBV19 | CASSIAGFSNQPQHF | TGTGCCAGTAGTATAGCCGGATTTAGCAATCAGCCCCAGCATTTT
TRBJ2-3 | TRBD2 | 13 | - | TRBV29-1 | CSGLAGSTDTQYF | TGCAGCGGCCTAGCGGGAAGCACAGATACGCAGTATTTT
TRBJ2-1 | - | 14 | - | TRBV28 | CASSLRISYNEQFF | TGTGCCAGCAGTTTAAGGATCTCCTACAATGAGCAGTTCTTC
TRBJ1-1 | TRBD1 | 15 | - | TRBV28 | CASSLYRTGNTEAFF | TGTGCCAGCAGCCTATACCGGACAGGGAACACTGAAGCTTTCTTT
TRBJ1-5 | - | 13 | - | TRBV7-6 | CASSFGSNQPQHF | TGTGCCAGCAGCTTCGGCAGCAATCAGCCCCAGCATTTT
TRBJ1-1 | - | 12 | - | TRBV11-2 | CASSILRAEAFF | TGTGCCAGCAGCATTCTCCGGGCTGAAGCTTTCTTT
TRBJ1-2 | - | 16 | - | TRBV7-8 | CASSLEDGGTGDGYTF | TGTGCCAGCAGCTTAGAAGACGGGGGGACGGGGGATGGCTACACCTTC
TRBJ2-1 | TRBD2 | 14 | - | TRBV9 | CASSVAGRASEQFF | TGTGCCAGCAGCGTAGCCGGGAGGGCCTCTGAGCAGTTCTTC
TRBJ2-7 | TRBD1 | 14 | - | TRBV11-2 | CASSLGQGAGEQYF | TGTGCCAGCAGCTTAGGACAGGGGGCAGGCGAGCAGTACTTC
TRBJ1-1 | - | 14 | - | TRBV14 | CASSHLPKVTEAFF | TGTGCCAGCAGCCACCTCCCTAAGGTCACTGAAGCTTTCTTT
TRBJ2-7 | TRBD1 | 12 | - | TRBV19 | CASSTGGYEQYF | TGTGCCAGTAGTACAGGGGGATACGAGCAGTACTTC
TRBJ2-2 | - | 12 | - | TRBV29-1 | CSPPAYTGELFF | TGCAGCCCCCCGGCATACACCGGGGAGCTGTTTTTT
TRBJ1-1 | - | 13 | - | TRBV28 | CASSYVTGTEAFF | TGTGCCAGCAGTTACGTCACGGGTACTGAAGCTTTCTTT
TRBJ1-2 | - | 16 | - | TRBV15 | CATSSKRAVPNYGYTF | TGTGCCACCAGCAGCAAGCGGGCCGTACCTAACTATGGCTACACCTTC
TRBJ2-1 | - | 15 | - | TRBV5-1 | CASSLAQGAYNEQFF | TGCGCCAGCAGCTTGGCACAGGGAGCCTACAATGAGCAGTTCTTC
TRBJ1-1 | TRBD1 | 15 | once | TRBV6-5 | CASSYSDRGHTEAFF | TGTGCCAGCAGTTATTCGGACAGGGGGCACACTGAAGCTTTCTTT
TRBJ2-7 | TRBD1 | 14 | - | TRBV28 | CASSIWTGAYEQYF | TGTGCCAGCAGTATCTGGACAGGGGCCTACGAGCAGTACTTC
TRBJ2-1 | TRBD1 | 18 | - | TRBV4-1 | CASSQDPVDRGKGDEQFF | TGCGCCAGCAGCCAAGATCCTGTGGACAGGGGGAAGGGCGATGAGCAGTTCTTC
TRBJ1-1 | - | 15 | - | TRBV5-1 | CASSISRTKGTEAFF | TGCGCCAGCAGCATCTCAAGAACAAAGGGCACTGAAGCTTTCTTT
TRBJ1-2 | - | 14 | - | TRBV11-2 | CASSLGGANYGYTF | TGTGCCAGCAGCTTAGGGGGGGCTAACTATGGCTACACCTTC
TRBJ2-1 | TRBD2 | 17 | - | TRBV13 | CASSPGTSGPSYNEQFF | TGTGCCAGCAGCCCTGGGACTAGCGGGCCTAGCTACAATGAGCAGTTCTTC
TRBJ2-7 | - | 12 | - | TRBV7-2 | CASSFVSYEQYF | TGTGCCAGCAGCTTCGTCTCCTACGAGCAGTACTTC
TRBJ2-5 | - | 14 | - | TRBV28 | CASSFLEQEETQYF | TGTGCCAGCAGTTTCCTGGAGCAAGAAGAGACCCAGTACTTC
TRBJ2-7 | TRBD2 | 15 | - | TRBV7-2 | CASSTTGTSDYEQYF | TGTGCCAGCAGCACAACCGGGACTAGCGACTACGAGCAGTACTTC
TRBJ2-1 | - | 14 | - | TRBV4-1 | CASSPTRLDNEQFF | TGCGCCAGCAGCCCCACCCGCTTGGACAATGAGCAGTTCTTC
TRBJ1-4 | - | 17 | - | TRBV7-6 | CASSLPPGRPNNEKLFF | TGTGCCAGCAGCCTACCTCCGGGACGGCCGAATAATGAAAAACTGTTTTTT
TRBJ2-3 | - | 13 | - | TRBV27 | CASSLSIADTQYF | TGTGCCAGCAGTTTATCGATTGCAGATACGCAGTATTTT
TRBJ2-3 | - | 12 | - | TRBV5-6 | CASSSALVAQYF | TGTGCCAGCAGCTCTGCCTTGGTTGCGCAGTATTTT
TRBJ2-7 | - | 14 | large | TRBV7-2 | CASTGNTGIYEQYF | TGTGCCAGCACCGGAAACACAGGGATCTACGAGCAGTACTTC
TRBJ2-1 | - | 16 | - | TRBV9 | CASSVGLIRKYNEQFF | TGTGCCAGCAGCGTTGGGCTTATAAGGAAGTACAATGAGCAGTTCTTC
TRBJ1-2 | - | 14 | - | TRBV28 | CASSLRLQPYGYTF | TGTGCCAGCAGTTTACGACTCCAACCCTATGGCTACACCTTC
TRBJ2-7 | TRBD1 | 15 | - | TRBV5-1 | CASSLAGTGSYEQYF | TGCGCCAGCAGCTTGGCCGGGACAGGAAGCTACGAGCAGTACTTC
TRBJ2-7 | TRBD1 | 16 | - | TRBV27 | CASSPSSGTVSYEQYF | TGTGCCAGCAGTCCTTCATCCGGGACAGTGTCCTACGAGCAGTACTTC
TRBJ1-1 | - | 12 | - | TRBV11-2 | CASSLTTIKAFF | TGTGCCAGCAGCTTAACAACAATCAAAGCTTTCTTT
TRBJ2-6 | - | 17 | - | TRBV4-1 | CASSQDRGSSGANVLTF | TGCGCCAGCAGCCAAGATAGGGGCTCCTCTGGGGCCAACGTCCTGACTTTC
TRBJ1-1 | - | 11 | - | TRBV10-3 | CAIGEYTEAFF | TGTGCCATCGGAGAGTACACTGAAGCTTTCTTT
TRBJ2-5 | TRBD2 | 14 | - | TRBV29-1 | CSVEGLAGEETQYF | TGCAGCGTGGAGGGACTAGCGGGAGAAGAGACCCAGTACTTC
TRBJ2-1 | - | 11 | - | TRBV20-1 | CSAAWGNEQFF | TGCAGTGCCGCCTGGGGTAATGAGCAGTTCTTC
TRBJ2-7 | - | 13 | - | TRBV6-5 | CASSYSTAYEQYF | TGTGCCAGCAGTTACTCGACGGCCTACGAGCAGTACTTC
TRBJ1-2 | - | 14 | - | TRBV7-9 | CASSLAGTNYGYTF | TGTGCCAGCAGCTTAGCAGGGACGAACTATGGCTACACCTTC
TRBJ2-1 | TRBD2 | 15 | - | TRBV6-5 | CASSYGLAGSNEQFF | TGTGCCAGCAGTTACGGACTAGCGGGGTCCAATGAGCAGTTCTTC
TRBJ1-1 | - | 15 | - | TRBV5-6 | CASSFRTAMNTEAFF | TGTGCCAGCAGCTTCCGGACAGCCATGAACACTGAAGCTTTCTTT
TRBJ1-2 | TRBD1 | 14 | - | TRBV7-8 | CASSLDPGGLGYTF | TGTGCCAGCAGCTTAGATCCAGGGGGCCTTGGCTACACCTTC